The 22 T cell receptor beta chains below come from one sample, sequenced in a study of blood T cell repertoires in COVID-19. Profiled with immunoSEQ multiplex PCR; TCRdb holds only in-frame clones, not every one. The sample comprises about 160,000 clones, over 75% of which are singletons, and 6.9% rests with the top ten. The sample taken for sequencing was peripheral blood. The origin of the receptors is a man at least 80 years old with COVID-19, enrolled during active disease.

The CDR3 loop reads CASSYWQGGTEAFF. CDR3 sequence (DNA): TGTGCCAGCAGTTATTGGCAGGGTGGCACTGAAGCTTTCTTT. The V gene is TRBV6-2 or TRBV6-3, the J gene TRBJ1-1; the D gene is possibly TRBD1 (5 bases). From germline, CDR1 is MNHEY and CDR2 SVGEGT. Trimming removed 3 bases at V and 4 bases at J, with 12 bases between. This CDR3 is 14 amino acids long.

This chain connects TRBV4-1 to TRBJ1-5; D possibly corresponds to TRBD1 (5 bases). V lost 1 base, J lost 4 bases, and 8 bases lay in between. The CDR3 loop spans 14 amino acids. The germline gives CDR1 MGHRA, CDR2 YSYEKL. The CDR3 nucleotides read TGCGCCAGCAGCCAAGGGGCAGGGAATCAGCCCCAGCATTTT. Translating it yields CASSQGAGNQPQHF.

The chain recombines TRBV18 with TRBJ2-7, with 7 bases identical to TRBD1. Germline V CDR1 and CDR2: KGHSH, LQKENI. This CDR3 region has 14 residues. Germline trimming cut 2 bases from V and 2 bases from J; bases unmatched to any gene: 3. The CDR3 sequence is CASSPGTDAYEQYF. The CDR3 DNA is TGTGCCAGCTCACCAGGGACAGACGCCTACGAGCAGTACTTC.

The chain uses TRBV4-1 and TRBJ1-5; 7 bases match TRBD1. V shed 4 bases and J 4 bases; nucleotides not matched to a gene: 10. Germline V lookup: CDR1 MGHRA, CDR2 YSYEKL. The CDR3 runs 16 residues. The CDR3 spells CASSPTKGQFNQPQHF. The DNA for the CDR3 is TGCGCCAGCAGCCCGACGAAGGGACAGTTTAATCAGCCCCAGCATTTT.

Only a few counts were recorded for this clone. The chain couples TRBV27 to TRBJ1-4; no reliable D call. CDR3 size: 12 residues. The germline V and J ends were trimmed by 8 bases and 7 bases, with 11 bases remaining between them. Germline V gene sequence: CDR1 MNHEY, CDR2 SMNVEV (reference sequence). The CDR3 DNA reads TGTGCCAGCTCTCCGGGTACTGAAAAACTGTTTTTT. Encoded protein: CASSPGTEKLFF. The full variable domain, rest sourced from reference TRBV27 and TRBJ1-4, is EAQVTQNPRYLITVTGKKLTVTCSQNMNHEYMSWYRQDPGLGLRQIYYSMNVEVTDKGDVPEGYKVSRKEKRNFPLILESPSPNQTSLYFCASSPGTEKLFFGSGTQLSVL.

V usage is TRBV19 and J usage is TRBJ1-5, with D unresolved. Germline V gene sequence: CDR1 LNHDA, CDR2 SQIVND (reference sequence). This CDR3 has 15 residues. Trimming removed 3 bases at V and 2 bases at J, with 11 bases between. The DNA of the CDR3 is TGTGCCAGTAGTATCTGGGCCGTGGGCAATCAGCCCCAGCATTTT. Protein sequence: CASSIWAVGNQPQHF.

The chain recombines TRBV19 with TRBJ1-5, with D perhaps matching TRBD1 (6 bases). V was clipped by 0 bases and J by 6 bases, with 21 bases between them. Germline V gives CDR1 LNHDA, CDR2 SQIVND (reference sequence). CDR3 size: 18 residues. The CDR3 region has the DNA TGTGCCAGTAGTATAGATCCTACGGGGGGCTGGGGAAGTCAGCCCCAGCATTTT. This translates into CASSIDPTGGWGSQPQHF.

The J gene is TRBJ1-4, the V gene TRBV11-1; TRBD1 aligns across 8 bases. Germline CDR1 SGHAT, CDR2 FQDESV (reference sequence). This CDR3 has 15 amino acids. Trimming cost V 0 bases and J 4 bases; bases outside gene matches: 1. For the CDR3, the DNA is TGTGCCAGCAGCTTAGCGGGGACAGGTAATGAAAAACTGTTTTTT. This translates into CASSLAGTGNEKLFF.

The chain has TRBV5-1 and TRBJ1-4, with 8 bases matching TRBD1. Trimming took 3 bases from V and 5 from J; bases not matched to a gene: 6. The germline V gene has CDR1 SGHRS and CDR2 YFSETQ. This CDR3 is 15 amino acids long. CDR3 amino acids: CASSSPGQENEKLFF. The CDR3 DNA reads as TGCGCCAGCAGCTCGCCGGGACAGGAGAATGAAAAACTGTTTTTT.

The J gene is TRBJ1-5, the V gene TRBV4-2, with 8 bases matching TRBD1. The CDR3 covers 15 residues. Per germline, CDR1 LGHNA and CDR2 YNFKEQ. Trimming at V came to 2 bases and at J to 2 bases, leaving 2 bases not matched to a gene. CDR3 region: CASSQNRGGNQPQHF. The CDR3 nucleotides are TGTGCCAGCAGCCAAAACAGGGGGGGCAATCAGCCCCAGCATTTT.

V usage is TRBV27 and J usage is TRBJ1-6; 12 bases match TRBD1. Per the germline V gene, CDR1 is MNHEY and CDR2 is SMNVEV (reference sequence). Germline trimming cut 4 bases from V and 10 bases from J; bases unmatched to any gene: 2. CDR3 length equals 14 residues. The CDR3 loop reads CASSSGTGGSPLHF. CDR3 DNA: TGTGCCAGCAGTTCAGGGACAGGGGGCTCACCCCTCCACTTT.

This rearrangement joins TRBV19 to TRBJ1-4; possibly TRBD1 for D (6 bases). CDR1 and CDR2 from the germline V gene are LNHDA and SQIVND (reference sequence). The germline V and J ends were trimmed by 6 bases and 4 bases, with 12 bases remaining between them. CDR3 size: 14 residues. The CDR3 spells CASSFDRSNEKLFF. The CDR3, as DNA: TGTGCCAGTAGCTTCGACAGGAGTAATGAAAAACTGTTTTTT.

As for this clone: Other DNA variants within this sample encode the same CDR3. The chain carries TRBV5-1 and TRBJ1-4; tentatively, D is TRBD1 (5 bases). The CDR3 is 14 residues long. V was cut by 0 bases and J by 2 bases, with 5 bases left in between. CDR1 and CDR2 from the germline V gene are SGHRS and YFSETQ. The CDR3 DNA sequence: TGCGCCAGCAGCTTGGGACAGACTAATGAAAAACTGTTTTTT. It codes for CASSLGQTNEKLFF.

The chain is built from TRBV6-1 and TRBJ2-6; the D gene is possibly TRBD1 (5 bases). Germline V gene sequence: CDR1 MNHNS, CDR2 SASEGT. The germline V and J ends were trimmed by 6 bases and 0 bases, with 9 bases remaining between them. The CDR3 is made up of 15 amino acids. CDR3 DNA sequence: TGTGCCAGCAGCTCCACAGGCTCTGGGGCCAACGTCCTGACTTTC. Its protein is CASSSTGSGANVLTF.

The chain joins TRBV6-6 to TRBJ2-5; D might be TRBD1 (6 bases). There are 13 residues in the CDR3. The ends were cut back, 3 bases at V and 4 bases at J, with 9 bases in the middle. Germline assignment: CDR1 MNHNY and CDR2 SVGAGI (reference sequence). The CDR3 is CASSYQGGETQYF. CDR3 coding DNA: TGTGCCAGCAGTTATCAAGGGGGAGAGACCCAGTACTTC.

The chain has TRBV2 and TRBJ2-1; unclear D gene. This CDR3 is 11 amino acids long. Germline V lookup: CDR1 SNHLY, CDR2 FYNNEI. Trimming removed 6 bases at V and 15 bases at J, with 15 bases between. The CDR3 is CASSQETVPFF. CDR3 nucleotides: TGTGCCAGCAGCCAAGAAACAGTCCCGTTCTTC.

The CDR3 coding sequence is TGTGCCAGCAGCCATTACGAGACTAGCGGGGGCTACGAGCAGTACTTC. Translating it yields CASSHYETSGGYEQYF. The rearrangement uses TRBV6-6 and TRBJ2-7, with TRBD2 identical over 12 bases. The CDR3 runs to 16 residues. The ends lost 6 bases at V and 3 bases at J; junction bases unmatched: 9. Germline lookup yields CDR1 MNHNY and CDR2 SVGAGI (reference sequence).

The V gene is TRBV29-1, the J gene TRBJ2-7; weak D call: TRBD1 (6 bases). V lost 1 base and J lost 0, with 7 bases in between. Germline CDR1 and CDR2: SQVTM and ANQGSEA. The CDR3 spans 13 residues. In DNA form, the CDR3 reads TGCAGCGTTGAAGGGGGGCTCTCCTACGAGCAGTACTTC. It specifies CSVEGGLSYEQYF.

This clone was observed once. The rearrangement links TRBV4-1 to TRBJ1-1; 7 bases map to TRBD1. The CDR3 spans 15 residues. The V gene end was trimmed by 3 bases and the J gene end by 4 bases; junction bases not matched to a gene: 8. The V gene's germline CDR1 is MGHRA and CDR2 YSYEKL. In nucleotides, the CDR3 is TGCGCCAGCAGCCATGTTGACAGGGTGGGCACTGAAGCTTTCTTT. Encoded protein: CASSHVDRVGTEAFF.

This clone was recorded a few times. The chain is built from TRBV5-1 and TRBJ2-3; D call uncertain. Germline CDR1 is SGHRS and CDR2 is YFSETQ. The ends were cut back, 3 bases at V and 6 bases at J, with 8 bases in the middle. This CDR3 spans 12 amino acids. Here the CDR3 DNA reads TGCGCCAGCAGCTCCCAGATGGATACGCAGTATTTT. Its protein product is CASSSQMDTQYF.

Regarding this clone: The sample holds other DNA sequences that translate to the same CDR3. The rearrangement links TRBV5-1 to TRBJ1-1; the D gene is possibly TRBD1 (6 bases). CDR1 is SGHRS and CDR2 is YFSETQ in the germline V gene. This CDR3 region has 14 residues. V was cut by 3 bases and J by 1 base, with 10 bases left in between. The CDR3 spells CASSSGTRNTEAFF. In DNA, the CDR3 is TGCGCCAGCAGCTCCGGGACACGGAACACTGAAGCTTTCTTT. Full variable domain (missing parts from reference TRBV5-1 and TRBJ1-1): KAGVTQTPRYLIKTRGQQVTLSCSPISGHRSVSWYQQTPGQGLQFLFEYFSETQRNKGNFPGRFSGRQFSNSRSEMNVSTLELGDSALYLCASSSGTRNTEAFFGQGTRLTVV.

The genes are TRBV5-1 and TRBJ1-1; TRBD1 is a possible D gene (6 bases). The CDR3 has 15 residues. V gave up 4 bases and J gave up 1 base, with 14 bases separating them. In germline, CDR1 is SGHRS, CDR2 YFSETQ. The DNA for the CDR3 is TGCGCCAGCAGCCCCTCGGACAGACGGAACACTGAAGCTTTCTTT. It encodes CASSPSDRRNTEAFF.